This TCR beta chain was captured by sequencing in a study of blood T cells in healthy people across ages. It was with a sample-barcoded 5' primer and a J-beta primer mix that a second PCR of roughly 6 to 12 cycles was run. A single record per CDR3 protein comes from TCRdb applying MiXCR to the 5' RACE reads. The table records about 1.6 million distinct CDR3 sequences, 34% of them present only once. Sample donors were healthy Caucasian individuals that came from Russia, aged roughly 6 to 100. Germline V gene lookup returns CDR1 SGHAT and CDR2 FQNNGV. The CDR3 extends over 16 amino acids. Trimming took 3 bases from V and 0 from J; bases not matched to a gene: 3. A few counts support this clonotype.

This clonotype originated in a woman aged 25 to 39 in good health. This sequence joins TRBV11-2 and TRBJ2-7; TRBD2 aligns across 12 bases. Sequencing was carried out using blood. CDR3 region: CASSLTTSGSSYEQYF. Written as DNA, the CDR3 is TGTGCCAGCAGCTTGACGACTAGCGGGAGCTCCTACGAGCAGTACTTC.